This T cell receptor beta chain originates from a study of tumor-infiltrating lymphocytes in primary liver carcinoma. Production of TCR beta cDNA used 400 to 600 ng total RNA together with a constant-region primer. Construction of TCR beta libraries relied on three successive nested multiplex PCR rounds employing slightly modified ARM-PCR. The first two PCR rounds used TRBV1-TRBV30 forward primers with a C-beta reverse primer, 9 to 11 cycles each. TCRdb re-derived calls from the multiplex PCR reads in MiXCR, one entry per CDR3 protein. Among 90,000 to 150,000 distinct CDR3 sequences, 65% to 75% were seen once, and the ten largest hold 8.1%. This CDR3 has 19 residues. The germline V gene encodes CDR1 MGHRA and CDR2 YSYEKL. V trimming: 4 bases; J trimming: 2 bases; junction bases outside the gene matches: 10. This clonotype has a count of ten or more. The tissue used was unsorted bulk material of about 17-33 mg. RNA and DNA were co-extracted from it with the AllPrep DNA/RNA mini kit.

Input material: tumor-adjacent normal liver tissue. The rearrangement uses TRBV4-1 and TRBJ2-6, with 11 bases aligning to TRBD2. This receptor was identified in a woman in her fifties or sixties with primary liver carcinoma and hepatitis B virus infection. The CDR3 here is CASSLPTSGRSTGANVLTF. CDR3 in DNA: TGCGCCAGCAGCCTACCAACTAGCGGGAGAAGCACTGGGGCCAACGTCCTGACTTTC.